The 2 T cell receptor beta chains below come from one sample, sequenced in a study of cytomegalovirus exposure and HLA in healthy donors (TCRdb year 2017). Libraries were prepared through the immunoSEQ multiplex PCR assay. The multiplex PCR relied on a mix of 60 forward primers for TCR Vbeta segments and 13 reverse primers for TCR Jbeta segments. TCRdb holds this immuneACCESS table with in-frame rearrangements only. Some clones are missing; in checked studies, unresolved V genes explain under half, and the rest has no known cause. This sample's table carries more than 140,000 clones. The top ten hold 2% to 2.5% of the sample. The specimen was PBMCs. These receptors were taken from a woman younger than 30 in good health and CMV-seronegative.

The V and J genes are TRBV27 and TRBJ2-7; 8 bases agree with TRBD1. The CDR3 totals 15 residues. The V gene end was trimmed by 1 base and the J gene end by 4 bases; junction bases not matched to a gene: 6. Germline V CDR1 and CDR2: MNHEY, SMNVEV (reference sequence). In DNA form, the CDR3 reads TGTGCCAGCAGTTTATATGCGGGACAGGCTTACGAGCAGTACTTC. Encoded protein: CASSLYAGQAYEQYF.

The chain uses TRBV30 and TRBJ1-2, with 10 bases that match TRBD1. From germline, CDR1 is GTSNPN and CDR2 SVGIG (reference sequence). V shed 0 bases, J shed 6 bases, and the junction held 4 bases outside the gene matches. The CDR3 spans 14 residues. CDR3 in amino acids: CAWSVPGQGNGYTF. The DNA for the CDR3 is TGTGCCTGGAGTGTACCGGGACAGGGGAATGGCTACACCTTC.